The 13 T cell receptor beta chains given below trace back to one sample, sequenced in a study of vaccination and CD4 T cells after COVID-19 (dated by TCRdb to the early 2020s). Taken with the paper, the label for time point translates to: late sampling 161 to 241 days after vaccination in three convalescent patients. The treatment or condition label, as the study defines it: approximately 9-day PBMC culture with coronavirus spike peptide pools or control peptides (ViraFEST assay). The library was built by means of PCR. TCRdb records Illumina iSeq 100 as the sequencer. At the Johns Hopkins FTIC core, DNA from the cultured CD4+ T cells underwent TCR sequencing with the Oncomine TCR Beta short-read assay. TCRdb trimmed public reads at Q25 via fastp, called clones via MiXCR and kept in-frame beta chains. Records with the same CDR3 protein are collapsed into one entry carrying the most frequent genes and DNA. In this sample the table shows roughly 20,000 distinct CDR3 sequences, about 40% of which occur a single time. Jointly, the top ten make up roughly 9.9% of the sample.

No antigen has been identified for these receptors. This specimen consisted of CD4+ T cells from blood, cultured in vitro, obtained about 7 months after SARS-CoV-2 vaccination. Receptors originate from a human donor who had recovered from COVID-19.

V is TRBV6-2 or TRBV6-3 and J is TRBJ2-3, with 9 bases matching TRBD2. CDR3 size: 18 residues. The germline CDR1 and CDR2 sequences are MNHEY and SVGEGT. Trimming removed 2 bases from V and 0 bases from J; junction bases left unmatched: 9. The CDR3 nucleotides are TGTGCCAGCAGTTACGTCGGAGCCAGCGGGAGGAGCACAGATACGCAGTATTTT. Translation gives CASSYVGASGRSTDTQYF.

The chain couples TRBV29-1 to TRBJ2-3, with 8 bases aligning to TRBD1. Germline CDR1 is SQVTM and CDR2 is ANQGSEA. J lost 2 bases, V lost 7 bases, and 11 bases had no gene match. The length of the CDR3 is 15 residues. The CDR3 loop reads CSAGQGIQPTDTQYF. In DNA, the CDR3 is TGCAGCGCCGGACAGGGAATTCAGCCCACAGATACGCAGTATTTT.

The CDR3 DNA sequence: TGTGCCAGCAGCGATTTGGCAGGTCGGAGCTCCTACGAGCAGTACTTC. Translation gives CASSDLAGRSSYEQYF. The rearrangement links TRBV7-8 to TRBJ2-7, with D unclear. Germline CDR1 reads SGHVS; CDR2 reads FQNEAQ. V lost 5 bases and J 0 bases, leaving 17 bases between the germline ends. The CDR3 runs 16 residues.

This clonotype was detected only a few times. The chain recombines TRBV15 with TRBJ2-7; TRBD2 aligns across 8 bases. The V gene's germline CDR1 is LNHNV and CDR2 YYDKDF (reference sequence). J lost 6 bases, V lost 2 bases, and 9 bases had no gene match. This CDR3 spans 15 amino acids. The CDR3 spells CATSRHLAGRGEQYF. The CDR3 coding sequence is TGTGCCACCAGCAGACATTTAGCGGGACGGGGCGAGCAGTACTTC.

This clonotype was found a few times. The chain employs TRBV7-9 and TRBJ2-5, with no clear D. V was pared by 5 bases and J by 0 bases, with 7 bases between. Germline V gives CDR1 SEHNR, CDR2 FQNEAQ (reference sequence). The CDR3 totals 13 residues. Here the CDR3 reads CASSPQNQETQYF. CDR3 nucleotides: TGTGCCAGCAGCCCCCAAAACCAAGAGACCCAGTACTTC.

This chain links TRBV6-5 with TRBJ1-1; 8 nucleotides match TRBD1. The V gene's germline CDR1 is MNHEY and CDR2 SVGAGI. This CDR3 spans 16 amino acids. Trimming cost V 1 base and J 5 bases; bases outside gene matches: 9. Here the CDR3 reads CASSYYRTGLGTEAFF. The DNA for the CDR3 is TGTGCCAGCAGTTACTACCGGACAGGGCTAGGAACTGAAGCTTTCTTT.

The chain joins TRBV7-3 to TRBJ2-1, with 14 bases lining up with TRBD2. V was pared by 5 bases and J by 8 bases, with 5 bases of the junction left unmatched. Germline values: CDR1 SGHTA, CDR2 FQGTGA. This CDR3 has 15 amino acids. In DNA, the CDR3 is TGTGCCAGCAGCCGGGTGGGACTAGCGGGGGATGAGCAGTTCTTC. Protein product: CASSRVGLAGDEQFF.

The gene calls are TRBV5-4 and TRBJ2-5; D gene ambiguous. CDR1 is SGHNT, CDR2 YYREEE, per germline (reference sequence). The CDR3 is 10 amino acids. V shed 7 bases and J shed 3 bases, with 4 bases lying between them. CDR3 coding DNA: TGTGCCAGCGGGGAAGAGACCCAGTACTTC. Its translation is CASGEETQYF.

The chain couples TRBV2 to TRBJ2-5, with D hard to call. V was trimmed by 6 bases and J by 2 bases, leaving 10 bases between them. CDR3 length: 13 residues. Germline assignment: CDR1 SNHLY and CDR2 FYNNEI. CDR3 in DNA: TGTGCCAGCAGGGTACTACGTCAAGAGACCCAGTACTTC. Amino acid sequence: CASRVLRQETQYF. Together with reference TRBV2 and TRBJ2-5, the CDR3 gives the full variable domain: EPEVTQTPSHQVTQMGQEVILRCVPISNHLYFYWYRQILGQKVEFLVSFYNNEISEKSEIFDDQFSVERPDGSNFTLKIRSTKLEDSAMYFCASRVLRQETQYFGPGTRLLVL.

In its sample, this clonotype was seen a few times. The chain combines TRBV6-1 with TRBJ2-7; possibly TRBD1 for D (6 bases). Deletions cut 6 bases from V and 1 base from J, with 10 bases between. The CDR3 consists of 13 residues. Per germline, CDR1 MNHNS and CDR2 SASEGT. CDR3 residues: CASRVTGSYEQYF. CDR3 sequence (DNA): TGTGCCAGCAGAGTGACAGGTTCCTACGAGCAGTACTTC.

This chain joins TRBV7-2 and TRBJ1-6, with D possibly TRBD1 on 6 matching bases. The CDR3 spans 20 residues. Trimming left V 2 bases short and J 0 bases short, with 20 bases between. The germline CDR1 and CDR2 sequences are SGHTA and FQGNSA. Written as DNA, the CDR3 is TGTGCCAGCAGCTTACTCTCCGGGGGGCAGGGGAGCTCCTATAATTCACCCCTCCACTTT. Its protein is CASSLLSGGQGSSYNSPLHF.

This clonotype has a handful of counts. The V and J genes are TRBV27 and TRBJ1-2; 7 nucleotides agree with TRBD1. The CDR3 runs to 14 residues. The V segment lost 3 bases and the J segment 0 bases; nucleotides outside the gene matches: 1. Germline CDR1 is MNHEY and CDR2 is SMNVEV (reference sequence). Here the CDR3 DNA reads TGTGCCAGCAGTTTGCAGGGGGCTAACTATGGCTACACCTTC. Translation: CASSLQGANYGYTF.

The gene calls are TRBV15 and TRBJ2-3; the D call may be TRBD1 or TRBD2 (5 bases each). Germline CDR1 LNHNV, CDR2 YYDKDF (reference sequence). Trimming took 5 bases from V and 2 from J, leaving 17 bases between them. The CDR3 has 16 amino acids. The CDR3 protein is CATSPPRDQDTDTQYF. The CDR3 DNA is TGTGCCACCAGCCCTCCCCGGGACCAAGACACAGATACGCAGTATTTT.